This T cell receptor (beta chain) was obtained from a study of T cell changes during pregnancy in multiple sclerosis (dated 2019 in TCRdb). Turning to the overall study: The study looked at changes in the T cell repertoire across pregnancy in women with multiple sclerosis.

Turning to this clone: No cognate antigen has been identified for it. The record has no base qualities; no much larger clone is one base away.

Libraries were constructed by the immunoSEQ multiplex PCR assay. TCRdb holds this immuneACCESS table with in-frame rearrangements only. Some clones are missing; in checked studies, unresolved V genes explain under half, and the rest has no known cause. This sample holds 36,000 or so clones; about 91% were observed only once. The leading ten clones occupy around 10% of the sample. The CDR3 numbers 15 residues from cysteine through phenylalanine. The kept DNA is CDR3 alone, 45 bases in frame from the first base. For CDR1 and CDR2, the germline V gene lists SGHAT and FQNNGV. Trimming takes 5 bases from V and 3 bases from J, and the germline ends sit 16 bases apart.

This receptor chain uses TRBV11-2 and TRBJ2-5; a weak D assignment points to TRBD2 (6 bases agree). This sample comprised CD8+ T cells from peripheral blood mononuclear cells, obtained in the third trimester of pregnancy. This receptor was obtained from a female donor with multiple sclerosis, enrolled in a pregnancy study. The CDR3 loop reads CASSQGWRDEETQYF. The bases are TGTGCCAGCAGCCAAGGATGGAGGGACGAAGAGACCCAGTACTTC.